Described below is a single T cell receptor (beta chain) sequence and its context. It lacks a known antigen. Base qualities are not at hand, and no much larger clone is one base apart. The sample originates from a study of graft-versus-host responses after intestinal transplantation (dated by TCRdb to the early 2020s). For the wider study: Recipients received multivisceral, liver-intestinal, or isolated intestinal transplants. The cohort enrolled 20 to 30 intestinal transplant recipients including one retransplant, and a few patients lacking pretransplant specimens were excluded. Rather than going through the commercial service, samples from three later patients were sequenced in-house on an Illumina MiSeq and processed with MiXCR. Anti-thymocyte globulin induction was given to all recipients, followed by maintenance tacrolimus and steroids for two to four years. To identify alloreactive clones, pre-transplant mixed lymphocyte reaction products were sequenced and compared with unstimulated pre-transplant donor and recipient T cells. A peak of at least 4% donor T cells among recipient peripheral blood mononuclear cells was the definition used for donor T cell macrochimerism. Bulk TCR-beta CDR3 sequencing was used to track graft-versus-host and host-versus-graft alloreactive T cell clones in the graft, circulation and bone marrow after intestinal transplantation. Summary of the overall study and its limitations: GvH clones were detected in recipient bone marrow, and some of these GvH clones were observed earlier in ileal mucosa or blood, consistent with an intestinal mucosal origin. High GvH to HvG T cell clonal ratios were observed in the allografts of patients with donor T cell macrochimerism. Early after transplant, declines in HvG clones were associated with peak levels of circulating GvH clones. The relatively low number and heterogeneity of intestinal transplant patients limited the conclusions.

The time point tag for this specimen amounts to: cells obtained before transplantation from donor or recipient. CD3+CD4+ and CD3+CD8+ populations were FACS-sorted from unstimulated pre-transplant donor and recipient cells taken from spleen or lymph nodes. V is pruned by 3 bases and J by 7 bases, leaving 8 bases of the junction without a gene match. The germline V gene sets CDR1 to SGHAT and CDR2 to FQNNGV. The CDR3 starts with the cysteine, ends with the phenylalanine, and has 14 residues. Solely the CDR3 DNA is kept, with 42 bases framed from the first base. Library generation was performed with the immunoSEQ multiplex PCR assay. For most patients, genomic DNA was isolated with the Qiagen DNeasy Blood and Tissue Kit and sent frozen to Adaptive Biotechnologies for TCR sequencing. For most patients, high-throughput TCR-beta CDR3 sequencing of genomic DNA was performed by Adaptive Biotechnologies. For the original study's pipeline: Adaptive's ImmunoSEQ software was the source of the TCR sequencing data for around 20 patients, while a few other patients were processed with MiXCR and VDJtools. To correct CD4 versus CD8 sorting errors, any sequence found in both subsets at a frequency ratio below 5:1 was removed. CDR3 nucleotide sequences shared between donor and recipient were removed because their origin could not be assigned. To count as alloreactive, a clone needed at least 2-fold expansion over unstimulated cells and a minimum CFSE-low frequency of 0.002% (template counts) or 0.001% (read counts). A clone was considered mappable if detected in the sequenced pre-transplant spleen, lymph node, or MLR CFSE-low populations of the donor or recipient. The cumulative frequency of alloreactive clones was calculated as a percentage of all sequences, weighted by copy number. The immuneACCESS repertoire file appears here via TCRdb, limited to in-frame rearrangements. These files lack a portion of the clones; in checked studies, under half of the deficit traces to unresolved V genes, and the cause of the others is not known. That table supplies the V and J calls and clone size; D and trimming were determined from the DNA. The sample profile shows about 61,000 clones; about 94% of them were found once. Of the sample, 0.38% is held by the ten largest clones.

The TCR comes from a human donor who was the organ donor for an intestinal transplant. Sequences were derived from unstimulated CD4+ T cells sorted from spleen or lymph node cells, sampled before transplant. The chain links TRBV11-2 with TRBJ1-2; the central 7 bases match TRBD1. The sequence in DNA is TGTGCCAGCAGCTTGCCGGGACAGAGAGGTGGCTACACCTTC. Its protein reads: CASSLPGQRGGYTF.